This TCR beta chain was found in a study of CD8+CD57+ T cells in acquired aplastic anemia. Findings and caveats of the study: Controls and patients did not differ significantly in CD8+ Simpson's diversity.

CDR1 and CDR2 (germline): LNHDA, SQIVND (reference sequence). V lost 2 bases to trimming and J lost 0 bases, with 7 bases between them. The CDR3 is 14 amino acids. Patients included in sequencing had previously demonstrated CD8+CD57+ cell expansion by flow cytometry. Receipt of therapy had not occurred in any patient by the time of blood sampling. This clonotype has a count of ten or more. Its antigen remains unknown. TCR beta VDJ and CDR3 profiling used genomic DNA as template. Each CDR3 protein gets one entry after TCRdb re-called the reads with MiXCR. The data hold 120,000 or so distinct CDR3 sequences, with less than 50% observed a single time.

This rearrangement joins TRBV19 to TRBJ1-2; D is undetermined. The receptor's source is a human donor with aplastic anemia. The sequenced sample was sorted CD4+, CD8+, or CD8+CD57+ T cells (not recorded which) from PBMCs. CDR3 nucleotides: TGTGCCAGTAGTATAACATTAGCTAACTATGGCTACACCTTC. This codes for CASSITLANYGYTF.